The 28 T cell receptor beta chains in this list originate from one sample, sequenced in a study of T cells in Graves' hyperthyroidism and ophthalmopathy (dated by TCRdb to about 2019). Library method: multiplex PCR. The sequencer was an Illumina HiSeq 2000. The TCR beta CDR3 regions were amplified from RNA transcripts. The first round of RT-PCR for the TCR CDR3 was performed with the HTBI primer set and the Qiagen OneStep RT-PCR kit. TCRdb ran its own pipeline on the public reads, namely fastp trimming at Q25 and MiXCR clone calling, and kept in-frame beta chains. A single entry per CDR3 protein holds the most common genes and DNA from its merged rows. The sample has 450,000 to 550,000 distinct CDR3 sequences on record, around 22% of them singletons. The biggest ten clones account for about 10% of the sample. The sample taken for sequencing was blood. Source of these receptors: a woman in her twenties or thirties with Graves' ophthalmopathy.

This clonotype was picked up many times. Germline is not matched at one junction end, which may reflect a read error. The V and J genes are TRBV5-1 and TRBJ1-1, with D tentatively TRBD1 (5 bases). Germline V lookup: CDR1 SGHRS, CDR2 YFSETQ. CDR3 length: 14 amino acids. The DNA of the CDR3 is TGTGCCAGTAGTATTGGGCAGGGGAACACTGAAGCTTTCTTT. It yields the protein CASSIGQGNTEAFF.

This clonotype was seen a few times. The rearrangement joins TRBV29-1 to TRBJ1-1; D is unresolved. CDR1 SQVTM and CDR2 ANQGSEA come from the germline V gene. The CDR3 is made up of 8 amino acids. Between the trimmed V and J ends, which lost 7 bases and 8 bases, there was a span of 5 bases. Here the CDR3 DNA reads TGCAGCGACTTCGAAGCTTTCTTT. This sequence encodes CSDFEAFF.

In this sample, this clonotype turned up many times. The CDR3: CAWMGPLGRYF. The CDR3 DNA follows: TGTGCCTGGATGGGCCCCCTAGGGCGGTACTTC. This chain joins TRBV30 and TRBJ2-7, with D unresolved. Germline values: CDR1 GTSNPN, CDR2 SVGIG (reference sequence). The germline V and J ends were trimmed by 4 bases and 12 bases, with 16 bases remaining between them. There are 11 residues in the CDR3.

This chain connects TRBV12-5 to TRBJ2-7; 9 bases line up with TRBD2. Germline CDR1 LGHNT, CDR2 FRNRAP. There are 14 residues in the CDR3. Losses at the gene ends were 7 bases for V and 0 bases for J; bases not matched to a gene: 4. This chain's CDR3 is CASAQRGASYEQYF. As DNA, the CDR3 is TGTGCTAGTGCCCAGCGGGGGGCCTCCTACGAGCAGTACTTC.

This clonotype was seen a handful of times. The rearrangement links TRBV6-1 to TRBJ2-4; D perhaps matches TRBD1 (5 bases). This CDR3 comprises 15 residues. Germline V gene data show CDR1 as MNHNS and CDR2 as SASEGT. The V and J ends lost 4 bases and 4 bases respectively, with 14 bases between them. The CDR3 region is CASSGPLDTKNIQYF. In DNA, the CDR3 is TGTGCCAGCAGTGGACCTTTGGACACAAAAAACATTCAGTACTTC.

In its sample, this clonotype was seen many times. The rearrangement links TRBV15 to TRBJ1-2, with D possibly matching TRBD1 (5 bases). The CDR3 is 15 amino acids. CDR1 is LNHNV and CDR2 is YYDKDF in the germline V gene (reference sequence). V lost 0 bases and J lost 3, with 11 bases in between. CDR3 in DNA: TGTGCCACCAGCAGAGACCCGACAGCAGACTATGGCTACACCTTC. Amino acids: CATSRDPTADYGYTF.

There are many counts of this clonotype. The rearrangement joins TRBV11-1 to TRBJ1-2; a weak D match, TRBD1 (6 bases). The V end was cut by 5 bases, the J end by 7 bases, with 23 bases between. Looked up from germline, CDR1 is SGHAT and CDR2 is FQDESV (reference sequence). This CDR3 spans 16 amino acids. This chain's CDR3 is CASSVAGRGNYGGYTF. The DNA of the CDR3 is TGTGCCAGCAGCGTGGCGGGAAGGGGGAACTATGGTGGCTACACCTTC.

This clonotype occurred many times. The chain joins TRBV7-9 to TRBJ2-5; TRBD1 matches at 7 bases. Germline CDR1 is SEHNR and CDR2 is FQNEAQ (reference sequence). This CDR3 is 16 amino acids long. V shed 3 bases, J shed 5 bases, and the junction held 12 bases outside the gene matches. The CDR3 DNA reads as TGTGCCAGCAGCTTCCTCACAGGGGCCGTGACTGAGACCCAGTACTTC. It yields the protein CASSFLTGAVTETQYF.

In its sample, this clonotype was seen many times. Written as DNA, the CDR3 is TGCAGCGCGAGTCAGGGATATGGCTACACCTTC. It specifies CSASQGYGYTF. The genes are TRBV29-1 and TRBJ1-2, with D possibly being TRBD1 (5 bases). Germline V gene lookup returns CDR1 SQVTM and CDR2 ANQGSEA. V was clipped by 7 bases and J by 5 bases, with 11 bases between them. The CDR3 extends over 11 amino acids.

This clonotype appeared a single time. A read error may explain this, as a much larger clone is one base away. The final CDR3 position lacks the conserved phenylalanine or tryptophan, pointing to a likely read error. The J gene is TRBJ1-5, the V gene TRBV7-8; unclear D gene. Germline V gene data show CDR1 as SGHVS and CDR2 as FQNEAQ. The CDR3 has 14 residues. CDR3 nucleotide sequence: TGTGCCAGCAGCCCATCGAATAGCAGTCAGCCCCAGCATTTG. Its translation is CASSPSNSSQPQHL.

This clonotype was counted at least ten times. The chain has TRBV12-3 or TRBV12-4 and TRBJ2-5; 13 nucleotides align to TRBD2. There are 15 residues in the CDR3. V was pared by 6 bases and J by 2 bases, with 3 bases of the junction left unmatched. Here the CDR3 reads CASRKGLAGQETQYF. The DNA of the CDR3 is TGTGCCAGCAGAAAGGGACTAGCGGGGCAAGAGACCCAGTACTTC.

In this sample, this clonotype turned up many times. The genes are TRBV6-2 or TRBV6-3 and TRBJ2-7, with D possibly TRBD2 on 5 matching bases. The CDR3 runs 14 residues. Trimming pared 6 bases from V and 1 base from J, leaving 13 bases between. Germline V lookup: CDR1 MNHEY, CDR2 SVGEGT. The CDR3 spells CASSRHGISYEQYF. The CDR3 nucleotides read TGTGCCAGCAGCAGGCACGGGATATCCTACGAGCAGTACTTC.

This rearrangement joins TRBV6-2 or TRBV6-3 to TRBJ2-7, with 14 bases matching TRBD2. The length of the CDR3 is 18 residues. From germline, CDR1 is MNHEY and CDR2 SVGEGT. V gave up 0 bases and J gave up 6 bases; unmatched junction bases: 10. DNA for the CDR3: TGTGCCAGCAGTTACTCGAGACTAGCGGGAGGGCCGGAGGGCGAGCAGTACTTC. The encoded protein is CASSYSRLAGGPEGEQYF.

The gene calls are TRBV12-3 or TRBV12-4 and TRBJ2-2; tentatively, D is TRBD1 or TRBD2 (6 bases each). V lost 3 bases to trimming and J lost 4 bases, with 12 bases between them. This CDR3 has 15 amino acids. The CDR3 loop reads CASSFTGASTGELFF. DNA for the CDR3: TGTGCCAGCAGTTTCACGGGGGCGAGCACCGGGGAGCTGTTTTTT.

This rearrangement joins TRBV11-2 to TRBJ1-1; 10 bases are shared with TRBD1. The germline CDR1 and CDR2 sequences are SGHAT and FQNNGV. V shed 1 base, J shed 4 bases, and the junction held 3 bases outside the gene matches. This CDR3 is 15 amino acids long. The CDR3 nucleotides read TGTGCCAGCAGCTTAGTCGGGACAGGGGTCACTGAAGCTTTCTTT. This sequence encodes CASSLVGTGVTEAFF.

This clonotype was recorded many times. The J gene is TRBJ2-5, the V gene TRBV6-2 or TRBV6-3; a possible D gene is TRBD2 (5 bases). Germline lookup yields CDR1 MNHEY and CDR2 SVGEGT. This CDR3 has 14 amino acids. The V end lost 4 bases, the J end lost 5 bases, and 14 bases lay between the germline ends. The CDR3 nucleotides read TGTGCCAGCAGTTCTCGGACCCCGGGGGAGACCCAGTACTTC. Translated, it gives CASSSRTPGETQYF.

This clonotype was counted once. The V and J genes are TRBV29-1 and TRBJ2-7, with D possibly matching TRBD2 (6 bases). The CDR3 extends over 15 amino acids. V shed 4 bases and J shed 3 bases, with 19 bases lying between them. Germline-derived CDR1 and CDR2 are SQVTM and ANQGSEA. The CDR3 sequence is CSVVLGLGGLYEQYF. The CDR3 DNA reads TGCAGCGTTGTTCTTGGATTGGGGGGACTCTACGAGCAGTACTTC.

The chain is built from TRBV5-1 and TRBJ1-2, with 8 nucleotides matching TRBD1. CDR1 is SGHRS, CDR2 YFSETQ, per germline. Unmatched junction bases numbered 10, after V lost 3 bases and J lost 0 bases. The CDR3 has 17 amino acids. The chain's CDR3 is CASSSRGRQGTNYGYTF. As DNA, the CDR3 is TGCGCCAGCAGCTCCCGAGGGCGACAGGGGACTAACTATGGCTACACCTTC.

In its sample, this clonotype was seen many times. CDR3 DNA: TGTGCCAGCAGCCAAGGGGCCAGGACCAACACTGAAGCTTTCTTT. As protein: CASSQGARTNTEAFF. The rearrangement joins TRBV4-2 to TRBJ1-1, with unresolved D. Germline values: CDR1 LGHNA, CDR2 YNFKEQ. V was cut by 1 base and J by 2 bases, with 11 bases left in between. The CDR3 has 15 residues.

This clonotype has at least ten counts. The CDR3 region is CATSRDGTVIYEQYF. CDR3 nucleotide sequence: TGTGCCACCAGCAGAGATGGGACAGTAATCTACGAGCAGTACTTC. This chain links TRBV15 with TRBJ2-7; 7 nucleotides agree with TRBD1. Trimming took 0 bases from V and 3 from J; bases not matched to a gene: 5. Germline V gene data show CDR1 as LNHNV and CDR2 as YYDKDF (reference sequence). The CDR3 length is 15 residues.

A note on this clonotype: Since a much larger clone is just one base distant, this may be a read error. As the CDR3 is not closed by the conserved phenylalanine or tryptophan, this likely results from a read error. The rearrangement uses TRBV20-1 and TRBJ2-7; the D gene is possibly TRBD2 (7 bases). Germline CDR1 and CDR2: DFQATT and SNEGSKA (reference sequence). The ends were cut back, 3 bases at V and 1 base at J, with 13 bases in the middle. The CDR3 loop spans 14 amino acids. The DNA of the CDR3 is TGCAGTGCTAGTCTACGGGGGGCTTCCTACGAGCAGTACTTG. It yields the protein CSASLRGASYEQYL.

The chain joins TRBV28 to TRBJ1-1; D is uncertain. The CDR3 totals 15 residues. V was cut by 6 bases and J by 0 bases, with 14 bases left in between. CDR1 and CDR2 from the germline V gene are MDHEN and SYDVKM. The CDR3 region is CASSRRFSMNTEAFF. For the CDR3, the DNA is TGTGCCAGCAGCCGCAGATTCTCAATGAACACTGAAGCTTTCTTT.

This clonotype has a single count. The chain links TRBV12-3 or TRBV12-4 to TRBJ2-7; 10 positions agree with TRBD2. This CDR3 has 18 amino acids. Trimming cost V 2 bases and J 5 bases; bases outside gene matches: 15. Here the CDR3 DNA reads TGTGCCAGCAGTTTATTGGAACTTAGGAGCGGGAGGGCCCACGAGCAGTACTTC. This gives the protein CASSLLELRSGRAHEQYF.

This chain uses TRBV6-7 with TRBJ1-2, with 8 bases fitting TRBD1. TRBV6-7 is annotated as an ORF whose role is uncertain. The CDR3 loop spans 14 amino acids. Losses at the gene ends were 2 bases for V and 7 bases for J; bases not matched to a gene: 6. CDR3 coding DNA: TGTGCCAGCAGTTACGCGGGACAGGCCCGTGGCTACACCTTC. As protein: CASSYAGQARGYTF.

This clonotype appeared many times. The CDR3 sequence is CASSYSLSASSYEQYF. The CDR3 DNA reads TGTGCCAGCAGTTACTCCTTGTCTGCCAGCTCCTACGAGCAGTACTTC. The chain is built from TRBV6-5 and TRBJ2-7; D uncertain. The V end lost 0 bases, the J end lost 0 bases, and 12 bases lay between the germline ends. CDR3 length: 16 amino acids. Germline CDR1 reads MNHEY; CDR2 reads SVGAGI.

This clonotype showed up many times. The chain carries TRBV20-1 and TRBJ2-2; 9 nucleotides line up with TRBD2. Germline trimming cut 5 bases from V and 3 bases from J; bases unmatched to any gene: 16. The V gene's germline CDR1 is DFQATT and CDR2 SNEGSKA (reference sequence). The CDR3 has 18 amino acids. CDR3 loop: CSAEAWGGGAAYTGELFF. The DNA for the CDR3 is TGCAGTGCTGAGGCATGGGGCGGGGGGGCGGCTTACACCGGGGAGCTGTTTTTT.

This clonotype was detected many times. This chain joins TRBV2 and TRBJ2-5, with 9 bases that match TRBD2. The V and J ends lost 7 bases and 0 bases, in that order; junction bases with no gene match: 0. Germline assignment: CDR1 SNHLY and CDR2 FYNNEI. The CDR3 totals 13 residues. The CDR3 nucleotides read TGTGCCAGCACTAGCGGGGACCAAGAGACCCAGTACTTC. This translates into CASTSGDQETQYF.

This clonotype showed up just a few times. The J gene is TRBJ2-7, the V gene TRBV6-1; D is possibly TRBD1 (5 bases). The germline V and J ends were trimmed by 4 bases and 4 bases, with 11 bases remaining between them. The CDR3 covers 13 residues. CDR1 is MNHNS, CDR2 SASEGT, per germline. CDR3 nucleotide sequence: TGTGCCAGCAGTGTCGACAGAGATTACGAGCAGTACTTC. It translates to CASSVDRDYEQYF.